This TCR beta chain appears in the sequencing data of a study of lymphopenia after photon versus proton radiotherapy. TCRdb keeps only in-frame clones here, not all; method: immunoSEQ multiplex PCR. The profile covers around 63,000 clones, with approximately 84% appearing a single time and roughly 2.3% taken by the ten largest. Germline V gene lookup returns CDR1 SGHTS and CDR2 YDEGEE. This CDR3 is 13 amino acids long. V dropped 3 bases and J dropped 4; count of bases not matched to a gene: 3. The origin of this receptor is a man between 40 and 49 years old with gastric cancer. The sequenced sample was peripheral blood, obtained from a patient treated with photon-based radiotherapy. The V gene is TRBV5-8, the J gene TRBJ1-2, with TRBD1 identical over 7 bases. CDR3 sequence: CASSYRGPYGYTF. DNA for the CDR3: TGTGCCAGCAGCTACAGGGGCCCCTATGGCTACACCTTC.